This T cell receptor (beta chain) was profiled in a study of shared clonotypes between healthy human individuals. General study results and limits: Exclusively blood specimens were collected; tissue repertoires likely differ.

Positive CCR7 selection of CD45RO-negative cells yielded the naive CD8 cells, and terminally differentiated effector memory CD45RA+ cells were excluded. Running of the assay took place at deep level. Using immunoSEQ multiplex PCR, the repertoire was profiled, and TCRdb retains in-frame clones only, with some absent. The repertoire holds approximately 600,000 clones, with about 95% as singletons. In the case of this clone: What it recognizes is unknown.

This CDR3 comprises 15 residues. V was clipped by 6 bases and J by 1 base, with 13 bases between them. The V gene's germline CDR1 is MNHEY and CDR2 SVGAGI. The receptor comes from a woman younger than 45 in good health. The chain combines TRBV6-5 with TRBJ1-3; no reliable D call. The source material was naive CD8+ T cells sorted from blood. Here the CDR3 DNA reads TGTGCCAGCAGAACGACCGTACTATCTGGAAACACCATATATTTT. It specifies CASRTTVLSGNTIYF.